The clone carrying this T cell receptor beta chain was seen only a few times. Its antigen is not identified. The CDR3 sequence is 13 residues long. V dropped 7 bases and J dropped 0 bases, with 9 bases sitting between them. From germline, CDR1 is MNHNS and CDR2 SASEGT. The primer mix had 60 Vbeta and 13 Jbeta primers. Clones were read by immunoSEQ multiplex PCR, and TCRdb kept only the in-frame ones, dropping some. This sample carries around 100,000 clones, 76% of them seen once, and the ten largest clones take about a tenth. This record comes from a study of cytomegalovirus exposure and HLA in healthy donors. General study findings and limits: TCR association rates varied by HLA locus in a later analysis, with DRB1 highest and HLA-C lowest.

The TCR was taken from a woman between 18 and 29 years old in good health and CMV-seropositive. The sample comprised PBMCs. The chain employs TRBV6-1 and TRBJ1-1; possible D gene TRBD1, 6 bases. CDR3 loop: CASITGLNTEAFF. The CDR3 region has the DNA TGTGCCAGCATTACAGGGCTGAACACTGAAGCTTTCTTT.